The 21 T cell receptor beta chains below come from one sample, sequenced in a study of blood T cell repertoires in COVID-19. The protocol was immunoSEQ multiplex PCR, while the TCRdb copy is restricted to in-frame clones and leaves out a portion. Altogether more than 300,000 clones are present, around nine tenths being singletons, with the ten largest covering roughly a tenth. Sequenced material: PBMCs or T cells enriched from blood (not recorded which). These receptor sequences come from a woman in her twenties or thirties who had recovered from COVID-19.

The rearrangement joins TRBV6-2 or TRBV6-3 to TRBJ1-1; D gene unclear. The CDR3 runs 13 residues. The V and J ends lost 6 bases and 0 bases respectively, with 8 bases between them. CDR1 MNHEY and CDR2 SVGEGT come from the germline V gene. CDR3 residues: CASSIRMNTEAFF. In DNA form, the CDR3 reads TGTGCCAGCAGCATCAGAATGAACACTGAAGCTTTCTTT.

This clone was observed a single time. V and J are TRBV27 and TRBJ1-2; D not certain. Per the germline V gene, CDR1 is MNHEY and CDR2 is SMNVEV (reference sequence). V dropped 2 bases and J dropped 1 base, with 11 bases sitting between them. This CDR3 spans 15 amino acids. The CDR3 region is CASSLRRSFNYGYTF. The DNA for the CDR3 is TGTGCCAGCAGTTTAAGGAGGAGTTTTAACTATGGCTACACCTTC.

The genes are TRBV20-1 and TRBJ2-7; D perhaps matches TRBD1 (6 bases). This CDR3 comprises 17 residues. V was trimmed by 3 bases and J by 4 bases, leaving 25 bases between them. The germline gives CDR1 DFQATT, CDR2 SNEGSKA (reference sequence). The CDR3 DNA sequence: TGCAGTGCTAGTAAAGTCGGGGAAACTACAGGGTTGTACGAGCAGTACTTC. Translating it yields CSASKVGETTGLYEQYF.

This chain uses TRBV6-5 with TRBJ2-6, with TRBD2 as a possible D gene (6 bases). Trimming pared 2 bases from V and 1 base from J, leaving 9 bases between. This CDR3 region has 16 residues. Germline V lookup: CDR1 MNHEY, CDR2 SVGAGI. Here the CDR3 reads CASSYELASGANVLTF. CDR3 bases: TGTGCCAGCAGTTACGAACTAGCATCTGGGGCCAACGTCCTGACTTTC.

This clone has just one count. CDR3 nucleotides: TGTGCCAGCAGCTCACAGGGTCAGCCCCAGCATTTT. Its protein product is CASSSQGQPQHF. This sequence joins TRBV5-4 and TRBJ1-5, with TRBD1 as a possible D gene (6 bases). The germline V gene encodes CDR1 SGHNT and CDR2 YYREEE (reference sequence). Trimming removed 3 bases from V and 6 bases from J, with 7 bases in between. This CDR3 is 12 amino acids long.

The CDR3 DNA reads TGTGCCAGCAGTCGTAGCGGGATGGTCCCAGATACGCAGTATTTT. Its protein product is CASSRSGMVPDTQYF. This sequence joins TRBV6-5 and TRBJ2-3; 8 nucleotides align to TRBD2. The J segment lost 4 bases and the V segment lost 5 bases, leaving 8 bases of the junction unmatched. CDR3 length: 15 amino acids. Germline lookup yields CDR1 MNHEY and CDR2 SVGAGI.

J is TRBJ2-5 and V is TRBV5-1; TRBD2 matches at 12 bases. Losses at the gene ends were 3 bases for V and 5 bases for J; bases not matched to a gene: 8. This CDR3 region has 16 residues. Germline CDR1 is SGHRS and CDR2 is YFSETQ. CDR3 residues: CASSSRLAGVGETQYF. CDR3 DNA: TGCGCCAGCAGCTCTCGACTAGCGGGAGTTGGGGAGACCCAGTACTTC. The full variable domain, its missing parts supplied by reference TRBV5-1 and TRBJ2-5, is KAGVTQTPRYLIKTRGQQVTLSCSPISGHRSVSWYQQTPGQGLQFLFEYFSETQRNKGNFPGRFSGRQFSNSRSEMNVSTLELGDSALYLCASSSRLAGVGETQYFGPGTRLLVL.

The chain combines TRBV7-3 with TRBJ2-1; D call uncertain. Germline CDR1 and CDR2: SGHTA and FQGTGA. The CDR3 sequence is 11 residues long. Trimming removed 5 bases at V and 6 bases at J, with 5 bases between. The CDR3 reads CASSLGNEQFF. The CDR3 nucleotides read TGTGCCAGCAGCCTAGGCAATGAGCAGTTCTTC.

This chain joins TRBV10-2 and TRBJ1-1; 7 nucleotides match TRBD1. The CDR3 extends over 15 amino acids. CDR1 is WSHSY and CDR2 is SAAADI in the germline V gene. V shed 5 bases, J shed 0 bases, and the junction held 6 bases outside the gene matches. The CDR3, as DNA: TGCGCCAGCAGTAAATCGACAGGGTTGAACACTGAAGCTTTCTTT. Translating gives CASSKSTGLNTEAFF.

The chain employs TRBV6-4 and TRBJ2-5; D not certain. V shed 0 bases and J shed 2 bases, with 7 bases lying between them. This CDR3 spans 14 amino acids. Germline lookup yields CDR1 MRHNA and CDR2 SNTAGT. CDR3 region: CASSDSLRQETQYF. The CDR3 DNA is TGTGCCAGCAGTGACTCCCTCAGACAAGAGACCCAGTACTTC.

The J gene is TRBJ2-3, the V gene TRBV9, with D tentatively TRBD2 (5 bases). Germline CDR1 reads SGDLS; CDR2 reads YYNGEE. V was trimmed by 3 bases and J by 3 bases, leaving 14 bases between them. The CDR3 length is 15 residues. Written as DNA, the CDR3 is TGTGCCAGCAGCGCCGGAGGACGCACGACAGATACGCAGTATTTT. It specifies CASSAGGRTTDTQYF.

The chain carries TRBV5-6 and TRBJ1-1; 8 bases match TRBD1. This CDR3 spans 13 amino acids. Germline-derived CDR1 and CDR2 are SGHDT and YYEEEE. V dropped 3 bases and J dropped 5; count of bases not matched to a gene: 3. CDR3 amino acids: CASSYGQGTEAFF. The CDR3 region has the DNA TGTGCCAGCAGCTATGGACAGGGAACTGAAGCTTTCTTT.

This chain joins TRBV28 and TRBJ1-1; D might be TRBD1 (5 bases). V dropped 7 bases and J dropped 8 bases, with 14 bases sitting between them. This CDR3 is 12 amino acids long. In germline, CDR1 is MDHEN, CDR2 SYDVKM. CDR3 amino acids: CASISVDREAFF. CDR3 nucleotides: TGTGCCAGCATATCTGTAGACAGAGAAGCTTTCTTT.

J is TRBJ1-1 and V is TRBV7-9; perhaps TRBD1 as D (6 bases). The CDR3 consists of 16 residues. Germline CDR1 is SEHNR and CDR2 is FQNEAQ (reference sequence). V lost 5 bases, J lost 3 bases, and 19 bases lay in between. Here the CDR3 reads CASSLPNGGHDTEAFF. CDR3 in DNA: TGTGCCAGCAGCCTCCCAAATGGGGGCCATGACACTGAAGCTTTCTTT.

A single count supports this clone. The chain is built from TRBV29-1 and TRBJ1-3; no clear D. V shed 3 bases and J shed 0 bases, with 18 bases lying between them. CDR3 length equals 17 residues. CDR1 is SQVTM, CDR2 ANQGSEA, per germline. CDR3 sequence: CSVEGSPQEYSGNTIYF. The CDR3 coding sequence is TGCAGCGTTGAGGGGAGTCCGCAAGAATACTCTGGAAACACCATATATTTT.

The V and J genes are TRBV4-2 and TRBJ1-1; D unresolved. Germline V gives CDR1 LGHNA, CDR2 YNFKEQ. V was clipped by 3 bases and J by 6 bases, with 17 bases between them. The CDR3 length is 15 residues. CDR3 loop: CASSQDGREEAEAFF. CDR3 DNA: TGTGCCAGCAGCCAGGATGGACGGGAGGAGGCTGAAGCTTTCTTT.

For the CDR3, the DNA is TGTGCCAGCAGTTATCGCCCAGGGGATCAGCCCCAGCATTTT. It codes for CASSYRPGDQPQHF. The gene calls are TRBV6-2 or TRBV6-3 and TRBJ1-5; D might be TRBD1 (6 bases). Deletions cut 3 bases from V and 5 bases from J, with 11 bases between. The CDR3 length is 14 residues. Germline loops: CDR1 MNHEY, CDR2 SVGEGT.

The chain recombines TRBV14 with TRBJ1-2; D remains unclear. The CDR3 loop spans 15 amino acids. CDR1 is SGHDN, CDR2 FVKESK, per germline. Trimming removed 1 base from V and 3 bases from J, with 12 bases in between. The CDR3 nucleotides read TGTGCCAGCAGCCAAGGGTCCCGACAAGACTATGGCTACACCTTC. As protein: CASSQGSRQDYGYTF.

The chain employs TRBV7-9 and TRBJ2-7; 11 nucleotides agree with TRBD2. CDR3 length equals 15 residues. Germline CDR1 and CDR2: SEHNR and FQNEAQ (reference sequence). Trimming took 4 bases from V and 3 from J; bases not matched to a gene: 5. CDR3 loop: CASSSTSGGVYEQYF. CDR3 sequence (DNA): TGTGCCAGCAGCTCCACTAGCGGGGGAGTCTACGAGCAGTACTTC.

This clone was picked up one time. This chain connects TRBV6-4 to TRBJ2-2, with 9 bases fitting TRBD2. Germline V gene data show CDR1 as MRHNA and CDR2 as SNTAGT. The CDR3 is 16 residues long. V dropped 3 bases and J dropped 6; count of bases not matched to a gene: 8. The CDR3 nucleotides are TGTGCCAGCAGTGATACGGCGGGAGGGCCGGCCGGGGAGCTGTTTTTT. Translation gives CASSDTAGGPAGELFF.

This chain uses TRBV7-2 with TRBJ2-3; TRBD2 matches at 7 bases. There are 16 residues in the CDR3. Germline V gene lookup returns CDR1 SGHTA and CDR2 FQGNSA. J lost 0 bases, V lost 1 base, and 4 bases had no gene match. This CDR3 reads CASSLVGSGSTDTQYF. CDR3 nucleotides: TGTGCCAGCAGCTTAGTTGGTAGCGGGAGCACAGATACGCAGTATTTT.